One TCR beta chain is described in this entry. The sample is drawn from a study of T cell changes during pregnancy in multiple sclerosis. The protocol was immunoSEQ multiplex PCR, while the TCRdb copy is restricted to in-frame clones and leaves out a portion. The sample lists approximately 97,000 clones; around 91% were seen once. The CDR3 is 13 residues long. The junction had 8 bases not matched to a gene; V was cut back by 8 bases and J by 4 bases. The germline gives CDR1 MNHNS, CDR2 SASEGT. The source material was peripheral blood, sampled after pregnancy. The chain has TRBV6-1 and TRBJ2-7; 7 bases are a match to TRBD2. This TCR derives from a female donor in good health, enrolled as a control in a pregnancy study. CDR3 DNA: TGTGCCAGCCTAGGGAGGGGAAAATACGAGCAGTACTTC. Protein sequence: CASLGRGKYEQYF.